What follows are 5 T cell receptor beta chains derived from one specimen sequenced in a study of blood T cell repertoires in COVID-19 (TCRdb year 2020). The library was obtained by the immunoSEQ multiplex PCR assay. The table comes from immuneACCESS by way of TCRdb, which keeps in-frame sequences with V and J called. Part of the clones is missing from these tables; in studies checked, under half for an unresolved V gene and the rest for unknown reasons. The sample records fewer than 300,000 clones, approximately 90% of which are singletons. 2% to 2.5% of the sample goes to the ten largest clones. The sequencing input was PBMCs or T cells enriched from blood (not recorded which). The receptor source for this set is a woman between 40 and 50 years old with acute COVID-19.

This chain connects TRBV3-1 (or the pseudogene TRBV3-2) to TRBJ2-3; D possibly corresponds to TRBD2 (6 bases). CDR3 length: 16 residues. V was clipped by 4 bases and J by 0 bases, with 14 bases between them. Germline V lookup: CDR1 LGHDT, CDR2 YNNKEL (reference sequence). The chain's CDR3 is CASSPSEGASTDTQYF. The CDR3 DNA reads as TGTGCCAGCAGCCCCTCGGAGGGCGCTAGCACAGATACGCAGTATTTT.

V usage is TRBV5-1 and J usage is TRBJ1-5, with 7 bases aligning to TRBD1. The V gene's germline CDR1 is SGHRS and CDR2 YFSETQ. The V and J ends lost 2 bases and 3 bases, in that order; junction bases with no gene match: 11. The CDR3 is 17 residues long. CDR3 protein: CASSLAPRGQPNQPQHF. The CDR3 DNA follows: TGCGCCAGCAGCTTAGCACCGAGGGGACAGCCCAATCAGCCCCAGCATTTT. Complete variable domain (other parts from reference TRBV5-1 and TRBJ1-5): KAGVTQTPRYLIKTRGQQVTLSCSPISGHRSVSWYQQTPGQGLQFLFEYFSETQRNKGNFPGRFSGRQFSNSRSEMNVSTLELGDSALYLCASSLAPRGQPNQPQHFGDGTRLSIL.

The chain employs TRBV7-6 and TRBJ1-1; TRBD1 might be the D (6 bases). V was shortened by 3 bases and J by 1 base, with 9 bases between the two germline ends. The CDR3 has 14 residues. CDR1 SGHVS and CDR2 FNYEAQ come from the germline V gene. The CDR3 loop reads CASSFSGANTEAFF. CDR3 bases: TGTGCCAGCAGCTTTTCAGGGGCGAACACTGAAGCTTTCTTT.

V gene TRBV24-1 combines with J gene TRBJ1-5, with D possibly matching TRBD1 (5 bases). The germline gives CDR1 KGHDR, CDR2 SFDVKD. V gave up 3 bases and J gave up 12 bases, with 14 bases separating them. The CDR3 totals 13 residues. In DNA form, the CDR3 reads TGTGCCACCAGTGATCAGGGACGGGGGGACCAGCATTTT. This encodes CATSDQGRGDQHF.

This chain uses TRBV19 with TRBJ1-1, with no clear D. Trimming pared 1 base from V and 5 bases from J, leaving 11 bases between. CDR3 length: 14 amino acids. Looked up from germline, CDR1 is LNHDA and CDR2 is SQIVND (reference sequence). CDR3 amino acids: CASSIAGFRTEAFF. CDR3 in DNA: TGTGCCAGTAGTATAGCGGGGTTCCGAACTGAAGCTTTCTTT.